The T cell receptor (beta chain) under discussion was sequenced for a study of T-cell reconstitution after alpha-beta-depleted transplantation in children (dated by TCRdb to between 2015 and 2016). For the wider study: Using TCR repertoire profiling, the study followed T-cell immune reconstitution in a quantitative way in children after TCRalphabeta/CD19-depleted allogeneic hematopoietic cell transplantation. The investigation overall reported the following: Apparently early alphabetaT-cell count recovery about two months after transplant reportedly relied on only several hundred rapidly expanded clones derived from non-depleted graft cells. Over subsequent months, a decline in hyperexpanded clone frequencies was noted, and after one year, T-cell counts and TCRbeta diversity were mostly ascribed to newly produced T cells. In some patients, the high TCRbeta diversity seen at day 60 was put down to recipient T cells and intrathymic progenitors that had survived conditioning.

With regard to this clonotype: Its antigen has not been determined. Sequence at one end of the junction differs from germline and may be a read error.

The treatment or condition label, as the study defines it: allogeneic hematopoietic cell transplantation with graft depleted of TCRalphabeta T cells and CD19 B cells. The children who served as transplant recipients had been given grafts of TCRalphabeta/CD19-depleted allogeneic hematopoietic cells. The CDR3 sequence holds 15 residues, the cysteine and phenylalanine included. Of all the DNA, just the CDR3 is kept, 45 bases in frame from base 1. In the germline V gene, CDR1 corresponds to SGHAT and CDR2 to FQNNGV. Receptor libraries were prepared by PCR. The data were produced on an Illumina HiSeq 2500. Molecular barcoding was employed in the preparation of TCR libraries, with unique molecular identifiers being used to normalize TCRbeta repertoire quantification. The public reads were quality trimmed at Q25 with fastp and then assembled into clones with MiXCR by TCRdb, keeping productive beta chains. Each CDR3 protein gets just one entry, which takes the most common genes and DNA from the rows behind it. Here the sample has around 960,000 distinct CDR3 sequences; about 31% occur a single time. The ten largest clones represent roughly 27% of the sample.

The TCR was taken from a boy younger than two who had a stem cell transplant for SCID, so the T cells may come from the graft donor. This sample comprised PBMCs, mostly from graft donor cells, obtained 360 days after TCRalphabeta/CD19-depleted stem cell transplant. The V and J segments used are TRBV11-2 and TRBJ2-7, with the identity of the D gene unclear. The CDR3 protein: CASSLDLIWFRGVAF. The nucleotide sequence is given as TGTGCCAGCAGCTTAGATCTGATATGGTTCCGTGGCGTGGCCTTC. Extended through the reference TRBV11-2 and TRBJ2-7 proteins, this CDR3 yields the full variable domain: EAGVAQSPRYKIIEKRQSVAFWCNPISGHATLYWYQQILGQGPKLLIQFQNNGVVDDSQLPKDRFSAERLKGVDSTLKIQPAKLEDSAVYLCASSLDLIWFRGVAFGPGTRLTVT.